The 14 T cell receptor beta chains in this list originate from one sample, sequenced in a study of T cell changes during pregnancy in multiple sclerosis. Method: immunoSEQ multiplex PCR; TCRdb's copy keeps in-frame clones and lacks some. The sample contains fewer than 55,000 clones, nearly 90% of which appear only once. The sample consisted of peripheral blood, taken after pregnancy. These receptors originate from a female donor in good health, enrolled as a control in a pregnancy study.

This rearrangement joins TRBV5-6 to TRBJ2-5; no definite D call. Germline lookup yields CDR1 SGHDT and CDR2 YYEEEE. This CDR3 contains 15 residues. V was shortened by 0 bases and J by 1 base, with 10 bases between the two germline ends. CDR3 sequence reads: CASSLGAFGQETQYF. CDR3 nucleotide sequence: TGTGCCAGCAGCTTGGGAGCGTTCGGCCAAGAGACCCAGTACTTC.

The CDR3 DNA sequence: TGTGCCAGCAGCTTAAATCAGGGTGCGAACACTGAAGCTTTCTTT. It encodes CASSLNQGANTEAFF. This chain connects TRBV7-3 to TRBJ1-1, with D possibly being TRBD1 (5 bases). CDR3 length: 15 amino acids. Germline lookup yields CDR1 SGHTA and CDR2 FQGTGA. The V gene lost 1 base and the J gene lost 1 base, with 10 bases spanning the gap.

The genes are TRBV29-1 and TRBJ1-4, with D tentatively TRBD1 (5 bases). The CDR3 is 12 residues long. Germline values: CDR1 SQVTM, CDR2 ANQGSEA. Trimming left V 6 bases short and J 6 bases short, with 11 bases between. CDR3 region: CSVGGVYEKLFF. CDR3 coding DNA: TGCAGCGTCGGAGGGGTGTATGAAAAACTGTTTTTT.

The chain carries TRBV28 and TRBJ2-7; TRBD1 matches at 8 bases. This CDR3 has 13 amino acids. Germline CDR1 reads MDHEN; CDR2 reads SYDVKM. V shed 3 bases and J 13 bases; nucleotides not matched to a gene: 11. Here the CDR3 DNA reads TGTGCCAGCAGTTTCAGGGGGGCAGGGGGCGGTTACTTC. Protein product: CASSFRGAGGGYF.

This rearrangement joins TRBV25-1 to TRBJ2-7; tentatively, D is TRBD1 (6 bases). V was pared by 3 bases and J by 2 bases, with 11 bases between. The CDR3 runs 14 residues. CDR1 is MGHDK and CDR2 is SYGVNS in the germline V gene. The CDR3 sequence: CASSDQGQPYEQYF. In nucleotides, the CDR3 is TGTGCCAGCAGTGACCAGGGACAACCCTACGAGCAGTACTTC.

This chain uses TRBV2 with TRBJ1-5, with 8 nucleotides matching TRBD1. The CDR3 is made up of 16 amino acids. Germline values: CDR1 SNHLY, CDR2 FYNNEI. J was trimmed by 0 bases and V by 6 bases; bases with no gene match: 7. CDR3 protein: CASSPDRVGSNQPQHF. In DNA, the CDR3 is TGTGCCAGCAGCCCGGACAGGGTAGGTAGCAATCAGCCCCAGCATTTT. Full variable domain (missing parts from reference TRBV2 and TRBJ1-5): EPEVTQTPSHQVTQMGQEVILRCVPISNHLYFYWYRQILGQKVEFLVSFYNNEISEKSEIFDDQFSVERPDGSNFTLKIRSTKLEDSAMYFCASSPDRVGSNQPQHFGDGTRLSIL.

The chain carries TRBV27 and TRBJ1-1, with TRBD1 as a possible D gene (5 bases). The length of the CDR3 is 15 residues. CDR1 is MNHEY, CDR2 SMNVEV, per germline (reference sequence). Trimming took off 2 bases at V and 1 base at J, with 11 bases between the two ends. CDR3 residues: CASSLTHRRNTEAFF. DNA of the CDR3: TGTGCCAGCAGTTTAACCCACAGGAGGAACACTGAAGCTTTCTTT.

V is TRBV5-1 and J is TRBJ1-1; TRBD1 might be the D (5 bases). The CDR3 extends over 14 amino acids. CDR1 is SGHRS and CDR2 is YFSETQ in the germline V gene. With 6 bases removed from V and 5 bases from J, the gap between germline ends came to 17 bases. CDR3 amino acids: CASTNPGIGTEAFF. CDR3 nucleotides: TGCGCCAGCACCAATCCAGGGATTGGGACTGAAGCTTTCTTT.

The gene calls are TRBV28 and TRBJ2-5; D might be TRBD1 (6 bases). V shed 3 bases and J shed 4 bases, with 12 bases lying between them. Germline V gives CDR1 MDHEN, CDR2 SYDVKM. This CDR3 contains 14 residues. The CDR3 nucleotides are TGTGCCAGCAGTTTGGCAGGGGCCGGAGAGACCCAGTACTTC. Translating gives CASSLAGAGETQYF.

This chain connects TRBV27 to TRBJ2-1; the match to TRBD2 covers 16 bases. Germline V gene lookup returns CDR1 MNHEY and CDR2 SMNVEV (reference sequence). There are 19 residues in the CDR3. J was trimmed by 1 base and V by 6 bases; bases with no gene match: 9. CDR3 in DNA: TGTGCCAGCAGCCGCGGGACTAGCGGGAGGGCCGAGTCCTACAATGAGCAGTTCTTC. Translating gives CASSRGTSGRAESYNEQFF.

V usage is TRBV7-2 and J usage is TRBJ2-7, with 10 bases aligning to TRBD2. Germline V lookup: CDR1 SGHTA, CDR2 FQGNSA. With 5 bases clipped from V and 4 bases from J, the junction kept 11 bases outside the gene matches. There are 16 residues in the CDR3. CDR3 coding DNA: TGTGCCAGCAGCCCAAAAGGACTAGCGGTAGTGTACGAGCAGTACTTC. Translating it yields CASSPKGLAVVYEQYF.

This chain joins TRBV28 and TRBJ1-6; TRBD1 is a possible D gene (6 bases). The CDR3 spans 14 residues. The germline V gene encodes CDR1 MDHEN and CDR2 SYDVKM. V lost 5 bases and J lost 13, with 18 bases in between. The CDR3 sequence is CASSILTPGEPLHF. The DNA for the CDR3 is TGTGCCAGCAGTATACTTACTCCAGGGGAGCCCCTCCACTTT.

The chain links TRBV5-1 to TRBJ1-1; 7 bases are a match to TRBD1. The CDR3 extends over 15 amino acids. Per germline, CDR1 SGHRS and CDR2 YFSETQ. The trim removed 5 bases at V and 2 bases at J, leaving 9 bases unmatched. CDR3 DNA: TGCGCCAGCAGAACTGGGACAGAACTTAACACTGAAGCTTTCTTT. As protein: CASRTGTELNTEAFF.

This chain uses TRBV10-3 with TRBJ1-5, with 7 nucleotides matching TRBD1. J lost 5 bases, V lost 6 bases, and 10 bases had no gene match. Germline values: CDR1 ENHRY, CDR2 SYGVKD. The CDR3 length is 15 residues. CDR3 amino acids: CAISGTGTADQPQHF. In DNA form, the CDR3 reads TGTGCCATCAGCGGGACCGGGACAGCAGATCAGCCCCAGCATTTT.